The next 28 T cell receptor beta chains were all read from a single sample in a study of T-cell memory formation after mild COVID-19 (dated by TCRdb to 2020 to 2022). The method was 5' RACE. Sequencing relied on an Illumina NovaSeq 6000. TCRdb passed the public sequencing reads through fastp at Q25 and MiXCR, retaining productive beta sequences. Identical CDR3 protein sequences are pooled into one entry, listed with their most common genes and DNA. This sample has around 60,000 distinct CDR3 sequences in its table, and more than 8% of those were observed once. About 1.1% of the sample comes from the top ten. Sequencing used PBMCs or a T cell subset sorted from them (not recorded which). All receptors come from a man in his late teens or twenties who had mild COVID-19 (a few samples of this study predate the infection). The sample titles of this study are shuffled in the database, so cell type and time point are left out; the donor was told from shared clones.

This clonotype has at least ten counts. A junction boundary mismatches the germline segment, possibly from a read error. The V and J genes are TRBV6-2 or TRBV6-3 and TRBJ2-7; the D is unclear. From germline, CDR1 is MNHEY and CDR2 SVGEGT. The CDR3 spans 11 residues. The CDR3 reads CASSGGRPYAF. CDR3 DNA sequence: TGTGCCAGCAGTGGCGGTAGACCCTACGCCTTC.

The chain couples TRBV2 to TRBJ1-5; D is ambiguous. The germline V and J ends were trimmed by 0 bases and 5 bases, with 17 bases remaining between them. Looked up from germline, CDR1 is SNHLY and CDR2 is FYNNEI. This CDR3 is 17 amino acids long. CDR3 nucleotide sequence: TGTGCCAGCAGTGAAGCAGGGAGCGGGAGGGTAGATCAGCCCCAGCATTTT. Its translation is CASSEAGSGRVDQPQHF.

Only a few counts were recorded for this clonotype. The chain's CDR3 is CASSYSTGSSNQPQHF. Written as DNA, the CDR3 is TGTGCCAGCAGTTACTCTACAGGGTCTAGCAATCAGCCCCAGCATTTT. This chain connects TRBV6-2 or TRBV6-3 to TRBJ1-5; D may be TRBD1 (6 bases). This CDR3 contains 16 residues. CDR1 is MNHEY, CDR2 SVGEGT, per germline. Trimming stripped 0 bases from V and 0 bases from J, with 9 bases between.

The sample holds a few counts of this clonotype. V usage is TRBV5-6 and J usage is TRBJ2-3; D remains ambiguous. Germline V gene sequence: CDR1 SGHDT, CDR2 YYEEEE. The V and J ends lost 7 bases and 5 bases respectively, with 8 bases between them. The CDR3 contains 11 residues. CDR3 nucleotide sequence: TGTGCCAGCGGATCCATAGATACGCAGTATTTT. Its protein is CASGSIDTQYF.

This chain connects TRBV7-3 to TRBJ1-6, with D uncertain. This CDR3 region has 14 residues. The V end was cut by 6 bases, the J end by 5 bases, with 11 bases between. Germline CDR1 reads SGHTA; CDR2 reads FQGTGA. CDR3 amino acids: CASREGANNSPLHF. The CDR3 region has the DNA TGTGCCAGCAGGGAAGGAGCGAATAATTCACCCCTCCACTTT.

The chain links TRBV6-5 to TRBJ2-3, with TRBD2 matching over 11 bases. Germline V gene data show CDR1 as MNHEY and CDR2 as SVGAGI. V shed 3 bases and J 3 bases; nucleotides not matched to a gene: 2. This CDR3 region has 15 residues. For the CDR3, the DNA is TGTGCCAGCAGTTATAGCGGGGGGGCGACAGATACGCAGTATTTT. Protein product: CASSYSGGATDTQYF.

This clonotype was detected a few times. This rearrangement joins TRBV5-1 to TRBJ1-1, with D perhaps TRBD1 (5 bases). Germline loops: CDR1 SGHRS, CDR2 YFSETQ. The CDR3 loop spans 15 amino acids. V lost 1 base to trimming and J lost 2 bases, with 12 bases between them. CDR3 DNA sequence: TGCGCCAGCAGCTTGTGGGGGGGAGGAAACACTGAAGCTTTCTTT. The encoded protein is CASSLWGGGNTEAFF.

This clonotype was seen only a few times. V and J are TRBV20-1 and TRBJ2-3; 11 positions match TRBD2. This CDR3 has 18 residues. Per germline, CDR1 DFQATT and CDR2 SNEGSKA (reference sequence). The V segment lost 3 bases and the J segment 4 bases; nucleotides outside the gene matches: 15. The CDR3: CSASPMKRSGGAPDTQYF. The CDR3, as DNA: TGCAGTGCTAGCCCCATGAAGCGTAGCGGGGGGGCTCCAGATACGCAGTATTTT.

The rearrangement joins TRBV9 to TRBJ2-2, with a weak D call TRBD2 (6 bases). Trimming pared 0 bases from V and 4 bases from J, leaving 10 bases between. Germline V gene sequence: CDR1 SGDLS, CDR2 YYNGEE. This CDR3 contains 15 residues. The CDR3, as DNA: TGTGCCAGCAGCGTAGATTGGGGAGGCACCGGGGAGCTGTTTTTT. This encodes CASSVDWGGTGELFF. Combining the CDR3 with reference TRBV9 and TRBJ2-2 gives the whole variable domain DSGVTQTPKHLITATGQRVTLRCSPRSGDLSVYWYQQSLDQGLQFLIQYYNGEERAKGNILERFSAQQFPDLHSELNLSSLELGDSALYFCASSVDWGGTGELFFGEGSRLTVL.

The sample holds many counts of this clonotype. V gene TRBV29-1 combines with J gene TRBJ2-7; D unclear. The CDR3 loop spans 13 amino acids. Trimming took off 7 bases at V and 6 bases at J, with 19 bases between the two ends. CDR1 is SQVTM and CDR2 is ANQGSEA in the germline V gene. The CDR3 spells CSAGRQESTEQYF. The CDR3 DNA reads TGCAGCGCTGGGCGACAAGAGTCAACCGAGCAGTACTTC.

This clonotype was counted only a few times. This CDR3 reads CASSSRDRRSEQYF. The DNA of the CDR3 is TGTGCCAGCAGTTCCCGGGACAGAAGGAGCGAGCAGTACTTC. The rearrangement uses TRBV4-2 and TRBJ2-7; 7 nucleotides agree with TRBD1. CDR1 and CDR2 (germline): LGHNA, YNFKEQ. The CDR3 extends over 14 amino acids. The junction had 11 bases not matched to a gene; V was cut back by 6 bases and J by 6 bases.

This chain connects TRBV20-1 to TRBJ2-3; 8 bases agree with TRBD2. The germline V gene has CDR1 DFQATT and CDR2 SNEGSKA (reference sequence). Germline trimming cut 6 bases from V and 4 bases from J; bases unmatched to any gene: 6. This CDR3 comprises 13 residues. The CDR3 coding sequence is TGCAGTGCCCCGGGACTAGGTGCAGATACGCAGTATTTT. Amino acid sequence: CSAPGLGADTQYF.

This clonotype was recorded many times. This CDR3 fails to terminate in the conserved phenylalanine or tryptophan, so it likely reflects a read error. It is unclear where the CDR3 begins or ends on the DNA, so no DNA is shown, and the CDR3 is as TCRdb lists it. The chain uses TRBV27 and TRBJ2-7; the D call in the table, TRBD1, was not verified against the DNA. Termini included, the CDR3 measures 12 amino acids. Per germline, CDR1 MNHEY and CDR2 SMNVEV (reference sequence). This CDR3 is CASSTGGTGLSL.

This clonotype was counted only a few times. This chain joins TRBV5-1 and TRBJ1-3; D may be TRBD1 (6 bases). The CDR3 extends over 15 amino acids. V lost 7 bases to trimming and J lost 1 base, with 15 bases between them. CDR1 SGHRS and CDR2 YFSETQ come from the germline V gene. CDR3 sequence reads: CASGNFGTSGNTIYF. CDR3 sequence (DNA): TGCGCCAGCGGAAATTTCGGGACATCTGGAAACACCATATATTTT.

This clonotype was observed many times. The rearrangement joins TRBV7-2 to TRBJ2-2; D not certain. Germline CDR1 reads SGHTA; CDR2 reads FQGNSA. Trimming stripped 6 bases from V and 7 bases from J, with 12 bases between. The CDR3 length is 13 residues. This chain's CDR3 is CASRPGWDGELFF. CDR3 in DNA: TGTGCCAGCAGGCCCGGCTGGGACGGGGAGCTGTTTTTT. The whole variable domain, filled in from reference TRBV7-2 and TRBJ2-2, reads GAGVSQSPSNKVTEKGKDVELRCDPISGHTALYWYRQSLGQGLEFLIYFQGNSAPDKSGLPSDRFSAERTGGSVSTLTIQRTQQEDSAVYLCASRPGWDGELFFGEGSRLTVL.

For this clonotype: Since the CDR3 does not end with the conserved phenylalanine or tryptophan, this likely comes from a read error. This chain uses TRBV2 with TRBJ2-3; 10 bases map to TRBD2. The CDR3 covers 16 residues. The V gene's germline CDR1 is SNHLY and CDR2 FYNNEI. J was trimmed by 3 bases and V by 7 bases; bases with no gene match: 10. CDR3 bases: TGTGCCAGCACGGGACTAGCGTCGAGGAGGACAGATACGCAGTATTCT. Protein sequence: CASTGLASRRTDTQYS.

The rearrangement links TRBV2 to TRBJ2-1; a weak D match, TRBD1 (6 bases). V gave up 4 bases and J gave up 1 base, with 8 bases separating them. This CDR3 has 14 amino acids. Germline-derived CDR1 and CDR2 are SNHLY and FYNNEI. DNA of the CDR3: TGTGCCAGCAGTGTCAGGGGATCCTACAATGAGCAGTTCTTC. It is translated as CASSVRGSYNEQFF.

This clonotype was seen a few times. The rearrangement joins TRBV9 to TRBJ2-6; D might be TRBD1 (5 bases). The V end was cut by 4 bases, the J end by 1 base, with 12 bases between. Germline CDR1 SGDLS, CDR2 YYNGEE. The CDR3 is 16 amino acids. The CDR3 DNA reads as TGTGCCAGCAGCCCAAAGGGGCTGTCTGGGGCCAACGTCCTGACTTTC. It is translated as CASSPKGLSGANVLTF.

The chain joins TRBV10-3 to TRBJ2-1; a possible D gene is TRBD2 (7 bases). The CDR3 loop spans 12 amino acids. V gave up 6 bases and J gave up 8 bases, with 11 bases separating them. Germline V gene data show CDR1 as ENHRY and CDR2 as SYGVKD. This CDR3 reads CAISRGAHEQFF. In DNA form, the CDR3 reads TGTGCCATCAGCCGGGGGGCCCATGAGCAGTTCTTC.

This clonotype was observed a handful of times. The chain combines TRBV3-1 with TRBJ2-4; 7 bases map to TRBD2. The CDR3 is 16 residues long. V shed 4 bases and J 7 bases; nucleotides not matched to a gene: 13. Germline CDR1 LGHDT, CDR2 YNNKEL (reference sequence). The CDR3 loop reads CASSPWGEGLSNIQYF. Written as DNA, the CDR3 is TGTGCCAGCAGCCCATGGGGGGAGGGGTTATCGAACATTCAGTACTTC.

Turning to this clonotype: An end of the junction differs from the germline gene, which may be a read error. The chain uses TRBV7-7 and TRBJ2-3; D perhaps matches TRBD2 (6 bases). Germline V lookup: CDR1 SSHAT, CDR2 FNYEAQ (reference sequence). CDR3 length equals 16 residues. CDR3 sequence: CASSLHPGERTDTQYF. The CDR3 DNA follows: TGTGCTAGCAGCTTACATCCGGGAGAACGCACAGATACGCAGTATTTT.

This clonotype was detected many times. The rearrangement links TRBV7-2 to TRBJ2-1; 11 bases line up with TRBD1. The junction had 4 bases not matched to a gene; V was cut back by 2 bases and J by 4 bases. Germline CDR1 reads SGHTA; CDR2 reads FQGNSA. The length of the CDR3 is 16 residues. In DNA, the CDR3 is TGTGCCAGCAGCTTAACCGGACAGGGGGCGTACAATGAGCAGTTCTTC. This encodes CASSLTGQGAYNEQFF.

This clonotype has only a few counts. The chain recombines TRBV5-1 with TRBJ1-5; D perhaps matches TRBD1 (6 bases). Trimming shortened V by 1 base and J by 3 bases, and 14 bases separated the two germline ends. This CDR3 is 16 amino acids long. Germline V gene lookup returns CDR1 SGHRS and CDR2 YFSETQ. The CDR3 loop reads CASSLSAGAVNQPQHF. The DNA of the CDR3 is TGCGCCAGCAGCTTGTCGGCAGGGGCCGTCAATCAGCCCCAGCATTTT.

This clonotype was detected a few times. This chain joins TRBV20-1 and TRBJ1-2; no reliable D call. The CDR3 spans 14 residues. V lost 0 bases and J 4 bases, leaving 12 bases between the germline ends. Per the germline V gene, CDR1 is DFQATT and CDR2 is SNEGSKA (reference sequence). The CDR3 protein is CSARDTFPGYGYTF. CDR3 bases: TGCAGTGCTAGAGATACATTCCCCGGCTATGGCTACACCTTC.

This clonotype was seen more than once but under ten times. Relative to the germline gene, one junction end is altered; a read error may explain this. The chain employs TRBV14 and TRBJ2-1, with a weak D call TRBD2 (6 bases). The germline CDR1 and CDR2 sequences are SGHDN and FVKESK. CDR3 length: 16 amino acids. This CDR3 reads CASRQGPSAFYNEQFF. CDR3 nucleotides: TGTGCCAGCAGACAAGGTCCTAGCGCGTTCTACAATGAGCAGTTCTTC. The full variable domain, completed using reference TRBV14 and TRBJ2-1, is EAGVTQFPSHSVIEKGQTVTLRCDPISGHDNLYWYRRVMGKEIKFLLHFVKESKQDESGMPNNRFLAERTGGTYSTLKVQPAELEDSGVYFCASRQGPSAFYNEQFFGPGTRLTVL.

This clonotype turned up a few times. The CDR3 sequence is CASSPPGATAEAFF. CDR3 nucleotides: TGCGCCAGCAGCCCTCCCGGGGCGACAGCTGAAGCTTTCTTT. The V and J genes are TRBV4-3 and TRBJ1-1, with D perhaps TRBD1 (5 bases). The CDR3 is 14 residues long. With 4 bases removed from V and 6 bases from J, the gap between germline ends came to 15 bases. Germline assignment: CDR1 LGHNA and CDR2 YSLEER.

In its sample, this clonotype was seen many times. The chain carries TRBV27 and TRBJ2-3; D remains unclear. V was trimmed by 3 bases and J by 1 base, leaving 2 bases between them. The CDR3 extends over 12 amino acids. CDR1 and CDR2 (germline): MNHEY, SMNVEV (reference sequence). CDR3 coding DNA: TGTGCCAGCAGTTTTCGCACAGATACGCAGTATTTT. It is translated as CASSFRTDTQYF.

The V gene is TRBV19, the J gene TRBJ2-2; TRBD1 matches at 9 bases. The CDR3 is made up of 15 amino acids. Trimming at V came to 6 bases and at J to 5 bases, leaving 7 bases not matched to a gene. Germline CDR1 LNHDA, CDR2 SQIVND (reference sequence). The CDR3 nucleotides read TGTGCCAGTAGAAATGGACAGGGGTGGACCGGGGAGCTGTTTTTT. As protein: CASRNGQGWTGELFF.